Presented here are 26 T cell receptor beta chains from one specimen sequenced in a study of blood T cells in healthy people across ages. A second 7 to 11 cycle PCR used barcoded and J-beta primers. Using its own MiXCR run on the 5' RACE reads, TCRdb lists one record per CDR3 protein. The profile covers around 800,000 distinct CDR3 sequences, with around 24% appearing a single time and 3% taken by the ten largest. The sample also formed part of further work on T cells of mothers and their children.

The source material was blood. The receptors here all came from a boy younger than 18 in good health.

The chain employs TRBV7-8 and TRBJ2-3, with D possibly being TRBD1 (5 bases). V lost 5 bases and J lost 4, with 13 bases in between. The CDR3 is made up of 14 amino acids. Germline V lookup: CDR1 SGHVS, CDR2 FQNEAQ. The CDR3 loop reads CASSRKRGADTQYF. The CDR3 nucleotides are TGTGCCAGCAGCCGAAAAAGGGGCGCAGATACGCAGTATTTT.

This chain links TRBV27 with TRBJ2-7; D is unclear. CDR1 and CDR2 (germline): MNHEY, SMNVEV (reference sequence). V was trimmed by 8 bases and J by 2 bases, leaving 13 bases between them. The CDR3 is made up of 13 amino acids. Written as DNA, the CDR3 is TGTGCCAGCGCGGTAAGCGCTACCTACGAGCAGTACTTC. Amino acid sequence: CASAVSATYEQYF.

Note on this clonotype: Compared with germline, one end of the junction differs, possibly owing to a read error. Here the CDR3 DNA reads TGTGCCAGCATGGACGGACGGAGCTTATACGCAACTAATGAAAATCTGTTTTTT. Translating it yields CASMDGRSLYATNENLFF. The J gene is TRBJ1-4, the V gene TRBV7-8; D unclear. This CDR3 region has 18 residues. Germline CDR1 is SGHVS and CDR2 is FQNEAQ.

The genes are TRBV6-2 or TRBV6-3 and TRBJ1-6; 7 nucleotides align to TRBD1. The germline CDR1 and CDR2 sequences are MNHEY and SVGEGT. CDR3 length equals 16 residues. The V segment lost 2 bases and the J segment 13 bases; nucleotides outside the gene matches: 14. This CDR3 reads CASSYAGTDSQGPLHF. In nucleotides, the CDR3 is TGTGCCAGCAGTTACGCCGGGACAGACTCCCAGGGGCCCCTCCACTTT.

Only a few counts were recorded for this clonotype. The CDR3 bases are TGTGCCAGCAGCCAAGAAGCGGGGCGTGAGACCCAGTACTTC. Its protein is CASSQEAGRETQYF. The gene calls are TRBV4-2 and TRBJ2-5; 7 bases are a match to TRBD2. Germline V gene sequence: CDR1 LGHNA, CDR2 YNFKEQ. This CDR3 has 14 amino acids. V lost 0 bases, J lost 5 bases, and 3 bases stayed unmatched.

The rearrangement links TRBV7-2 to TRBJ2-1; 11 bases fit TRBD2. The CDR3 runs to 16 residues. Unmatched junction bases numbered 7, after V lost 2 bases and J lost 7 bases. CDR1 is SGHTA, CDR2 FQGNSA, per germline. CDR3 in amino acids: CASSLPLAGGLNEQFF. The CDR3 coding sequence is TGTGCCAGCAGCTTACCCTTAGCGGGGGGGCTTAATGAGCAGTTCTTC. Supplemented by reference TRBV7-2 and TRBJ2-1, the full variable domain reads GAGVSQSPSNKVTEKGKDVELRCDPISGHTALYWYRQSLGQGLEFLIYFQGNSAPDKSGLPSDRFSAERTGGSVSTLTIQRTQQEDSAVYLCASSLPLAGGLNEQFFGPGTRLTVL.

This clonotype was seen more than once but under ten times. The rearrangement joins TRBV7-9 to TRBJ2-7; no clear D gene. Looked up from germline, CDR1 is SEHNR and CDR2 is FQNEAQ (reference sequence). The V and J ends lost 4 bases and 1 base respectively, with 8 bases between them. CDR3 length: 13 residues. The CDR3, as DNA: TGTGCCAGCAGCTCGCCTAGATCCTACGAGCAGTACTTC. Translated: CASSSPRSYEQYF.

This chain links TRBV6-6 with TRBJ1-4; D is unclear. Germline V gene data show CDR1 as MNHNY and CDR2 as SVGAGI (reference sequence). V was trimmed by 6 bases and J by 0 bases, leaving 8 bases between them. CDR3 length equals 14 residues. CDR3: CASSQTPTNEKLFF. Here the CDR3 DNA reads TGTGCCAGCAGCCAGACGCCAACTAATGAAAAACTGTTTTTT.

This clonotype was observed a few times. The V call is TRBV28, the J call TRBJ2-7; 7 nucleotides line up with TRBD1. CDR3 length equals 13 residues. CDR1 is MDHEN and CDR2 is SYDVKM in the germline V gene. V was pared by 8 bases and J by 3 bases, with 7 bases of the junction left unmatched. The CDR3 sequence is CASVVSGGYEQYF. The CDR3 nucleotides are TGTGCCAGCGTCGTGTCAGGGGGCTACGAGCAGTACTTC.

The chain uses TRBV3-1 and TRBJ2-5, with TRBD2 matching over 8 bases. V was clipped by 4 bases and J by 5 bases; unmatched bases: 9. Germline CDR1 is LGHDT and CDR2 is YNNKEL (reference sequence). The CDR3 is 15 amino acids. The CDR3 DNA sequence: TGTGCCAGCAGCCCGCGGACTAGCTCACTGGAGACCCAGTACTTC. Translation: CASSPRTSSLETQYF.

This clonotype was picked up a small number of times. The V gene is TRBV13, the J gene TRBJ1-4; D perhaps matches TRBD1 (5 bases). Germline CDR1 and CDR2: PRHDT and FYEKMQ (reference sequence). Trimming removed 0 bases from V and 8 bases from J, with 13 bases in between. CDR3 length: 15 residues. The CDR3 loop reads CASSLGAGGAEKLFF. CDR3 bases: TGTGCCAGCAGCTTAGGGGCTGGAGGGGCCGAAAAACTGTTTTTT.

The chain has TRBV5-1 and TRBJ1-2; maybe TRBD1 (5 bases). The CDR3 is 15 residues long. The V end lost 5 bases, the J end lost 2 bases, and 16 bases lay between the germline ends. The germline CDR1 and CDR2 sequences are SGHRS and YFSETQ. CDR3 loop: CASRQGEGLNYGYTF. The CDR3 bases are TGCGCCAGCAGGCAAGGGGAGGGGCTCAACTATGGCTACACCTTC.

The chain has TRBV10-2 and TRBJ2-1, with 11 bases that match TRBD2. With the DNA end fitting TRBJ2-7 better, the J assignment may be wrong. This CDR3 has 16 residues. CDR1 WSHSY and CDR2 SAAADI come from the germline V gene. In nucleotides, the CDR3 is TGCGCCAGCAGTGAGTCCGGGACTAGCGGCTCCTACGAGCAGTACTTC. Its protein product is CASSESGTSGSYEQYF.

The sample holds one count of this clonotype. The conserved final phenylalanine or tryptophan is absent from the CDR3, which likely points to a read error. The chain links TRBV20-1 to TRBJ2-4; 8 nucleotides line up with TRBD2. The CDR3 runs 15 residues. Trimming cost V 5 bases and J 5 bases; bases outside gene matches: 11. Germline V CDR1 and CDR2: DFQATT, SNEGSKA (reference sequence). This CDR3 reads CSALSGGATQNIQYL. In nucleotides, the CDR3 is TGCAGTGCTCTAAGCGGGGGTGCTACCCAAAACATTCAGTACCTC.

The chain recombines TRBV27 with TRBJ2-5; D ambiguous. The DNA matches TRBJ2-7 better at its end, which makes the J call doubtful. From germline, CDR1 is MNHEY and CDR2 SMNVEV (reference sequence). The CDR3 covers 12 residues. This chain's CDR3 is CASSLGSSEQYF. The CDR3, as DNA: TGTGCCAGCAGTTTGGGGTCGTCCGAGCAGTACTTC.

Remarks on this clonotype: A read error may produce the germline difference seen at one junction end. J is TRBJ1-2 and V is TRBV6-4; D uncertain. Germline V gene lookup returns CDR1 MRHNA and CDR2 SNTAGT. There are 9 residues in the CDR3. CDR3 nucleotides: TGTGCCAGCAGCCGTAGGGCGTTTTTC. It specifies CASSRRAFF.

This clonotype was seen more than once but under ten times. The chain is built from TRBV7-3 and TRBJ2-1; D is perhaps TRBD1 (6 bases). Trimming took 5 bases from V and 0 from J, leaving 14 bases between them. The CDR3 extends over 16 amino acids. Looked up from germline, CDR1 is SGHTA and CDR2 is FQGTGA. Here the CDR3 DNA reads TGTGCCAGCAGCCCCCGGACAGCCCGCTCCTACAATGAGCAGTTCTTC. Its translation is CASSPRTARSYNEQFF.

The rearrangement joins TRBV7-9 to TRBJ2-1; D not certain. This CDR3 has 14 residues. Per the germline V gene, CDR1 is SEHNR and CDR2 is FQNEAQ (reference sequence). V was shortened by 11 bases and J by 0 bases, with 14 bases between the two germline ends. The CDR3 spells CAYGSAASYNEQFF. The DNA for the CDR3 is TGTGCCTATGGTAGTGCGGCCTCCTACAATGAGCAGTTCTTC.

This rearrangement joins TRBV15 to TRBJ1-4; D possibly corresponds to TRBD1 (6 bases). Germline V gene data show CDR1 as LNHNV and CDR2 as YYDKDF (reference sequence). With 3 bases removed from V and 6 bases from J, the gap between germline ends came to 14 bases. The CDR3 is 15 residues long. This chain's CDR3 is CATSSKTGGDEKLFF. DNA of the CDR3: TGTGCCACCAGCAGTAAGACAGGCGGGGATGAAAAACTGTTTTTT.

V usage is TRBV9 and J usage is TRBJ2-3, with a possible D match to TRBD2 (7 bases). This CDR3 is built from 19 residues. CDR1 is SGDLS, CDR2 YYNGEE, per germline. V shed 4 bases and J shed 3 bases, with 27 bases lying between them. The CDR3 spells CASSPRGGGGGGNTDTQYF. The CDR3, as DNA: TGTGCCAGCAGCCCCCGCGGGGGTGGGGGAGGGGGTAATACAGATACGCAGTATTTT.

This chain uses TRBV6-6 with TRBJ1-2; 7 bases are shared with TRBD1. Germline V gives CDR1 MNHNY, CDR2 SVGAGI (reference sequence). The V gene end was trimmed by 7 bases and the J gene end by 5 bases; junction bases not matched to a gene: 4. This CDR3 is 12 amino acids long. This chain's CDR3 is CASTWDRYGYTF. DNA for the CDR3: TGTGCCAGCACTTGGGACAGATATGGCTACACCTTC.

This clonotype was counted a few times. This chain connects TRBV28 to TRBJ1-2; 8 positions match TRBD1. The CDR3 length is 13 residues. CDR1 is MDHEN, CDR2 SYDVKM, per germline. V dropped 5 bases and J dropped 8; count of bases not matched to a gene: 7. CDR3 in DNA: TGTGCCAGCAGTCAGGACAGGGCGGTAGGCTACACCTTC. Its translation: CASSQDRAVGYTF.

The chain employs TRBV5-5 and TRBJ2-1; D gene ambiguous. Between the trimmed V and J ends, which lost 0 bases and 3 bases, there was a span of 13 bases. The CDR3 totals 16 residues. The germline gives CDR1 SGHKS, CDR2 YYEKEE (reference sequence). The DNA of the CDR3 is TGTGCCAGCAGCTTGGGACGGTCTCAAGACTACAATGAGCAGTTCTTC. This encodes CASSLGRSQDYNEQFF.

This rearrangement joins TRBV29-1 to TRBJ2-1; D is ambiguous. Germline V gives CDR1 SQVTM, CDR2 ANQGSEA. The CDR3 totals 13 residues. Trimming cost V 1 base and J 8 bases, with 12 bases left between them. Written as DNA, the CDR3 is TGCAGCGTTGAAGCCAAGCACGTCGATGAGCAGTTCTTC. Protein product: CSVEAKHVDEQFF.

In its sample, this clonotype was seen a few times. The J gene is TRBJ2-1, the V gene TRBV20-1, with D maybe TRBD2 (6 bases). TRBJ2-7 explains the end of the DNA better; the J call may be wrong. CDR1 is DFQATT, CDR2 SNEGSKA, per germline (reference sequence). This CDR3 has 13 residues. This CDR3 reads CSARDEGRCEQYF. CDR3 nucleotide sequence: TGCAGTGCTAGAGATGAGGGGAGGTGCGAGCAGTACTTC.

The V call is TRBV29-1, the J call TRBJ2-7; 8 bases fit TRBD1. Germline CDR1 is SQVTM and CDR2 is ANQGSEA. V gave up 5 bases and J gave up 5 bases; unmatched junction bases: 2. The CDR3 is made up of 11 amino acids. The CDR3 is CSVLTGDEQYF. For the CDR3, the DNA is TGCAGCGTTCTGACAGGGGACGAGCAGTACTTC.